A single sample is the source of the 10 T cell receptor beta chains below, sequenced in a study of T cell changes during pregnancy in multiple sclerosis. Assay: immunoSEQ multiplex PCR; the TCRdb copy retains only in-frame clones and omits some. The sample includes about 38,000 clones, around 91% seen only once; the top ten take more than 0.5%. The specimen comprised CD4+ T cells from peripheral blood mononuclear cells, sampled in the second trimester of pregnancy. The receptor source for this set is a female donor with multiple sclerosis, enrolled in a pregnancy study.

The CDR3 DNA sequence: TGTGCCAGCAGACGGACAGTTAACTATGGCTACACCTTC. Protein product: CASRRTVNYGYTF. The chain carries TRBV11-2 and TRBJ1-2; maybe TRBD1 (6 bases). Between the trimmed V and J ends, which lost 6 bases and 1 base, there was a span of 9 bases. The CDR3 runs to 13 residues. CDR1 is SGHAT and CDR2 is FQNNGV in the germline V gene.

The chain employs TRBV6-6 and TRBJ2-2; TRBD1 aligns across 10 bases. This CDR3 has 14 residues. Germline loops: CDR1 MNHNY, CDR2 SVGAGI (reference sequence). V gave up 9 bases and J gave up 6 bases; unmatched junction bases: 7. DNA of the CDR3: TGTGCCAGTACGGGACAGGGGATAGCCGGGGAGCTGTTTTTT. Translating gives CASTGQGIAGELFF.

This clone has only one observation. The chain recombines TRBV21-1 with TRBJ1-5. TRBV21-1 is marked as a pseudogene. This CDR3 spans 13 amino acids. The CDR3 DNA sequence: TGTGCCAGCAGCAGTCCGGCGCGGCAGCCCCAGCATTTT. This translates into CASSSPARQPQHF.

V usage is TRBV7-2 and J usage is TRBJ2-5, with D uncertain. V was cut by 8 bases and J by 5 bases, with 9 bases left in between. The germline gives CDR1 SGHTA, CDR2 FQGNSA. The length of the CDR3 is 11 residues. The CDR3 DNA reads TGTGCCAGCTCTCCGTCTGAGACCCAGTACTTC. Translation: CASSPSETQYF.

This chain uses TRBV19 with TRBJ2-3, with 13 bases identical to TRBD2. V lost 4 bases, J lost 0 bases, and 7 bases stayed unmatched. Looked up from germline, CDR1 is LNHDA and CDR2 is SQIVND (reference sequence). This CDR3 has 18 residues. CDR3 loop: CASSRATSGGPSTDTQYF. The DNA for the CDR3 is TGTGCCAGTAGTAGAGCGACTAGCGGGGGGCCTAGCACAGATACGCAGTATTTT. Looking up the rest from reference TRBV19 and TRBJ2-3 gives the full variable domain: DGGITQSPKYLFRKEGQNVTLSCEQNLNHDAMYWYRQDPGQGLRLIYYSQIVNDFQKGDIAEGYSVSREKKESFPLTVTSAQKNPTAFYLCASSRATSGGPSTDTQYFGPGTRLTVL.

This clone has just one count. The V gene is TRBV4-2, the J gene TRBJ2-7; 9 nucleotides match TRBD2. Germline trimming cut 1 base from V and 2 bases from J; bases unmatched to any gene: 3. Germline V CDR1 and CDR2: LGHNA, YNFKEQ. This CDR3 is built from 15 residues. This CDR3 reads CASSQVASGTYEQYF. CDR3 nucleotides: TGTGCCAGCAGCCAAGTGGCTAGCGGGACCTACGAGCAGTACTTC.

This clone has a handful of counts. This chain joins TRBV27 and TRBJ2-5; D is perhaps TRBD1 (7 bases). The CDR3 runs 14 residues. V was pared by 6 bases and J by 6 bases, with 17 bases between. From germline, CDR1 is MNHEY and CDR2 SMNVEV (reference sequence). CDR3 loop: CASSGGQSTKTQYF. In nucleotides, the CDR3 is TGTGCCAGCAGCGGGGGACAGTCGACGAAGACCCAGTACTTC.

The chain is built from TRBV6-6 and TRBJ1-5; D is perhaps TRBD1 (5 bases). CDR1 MNHNY and CDR2 SVGAGI come from the germline V gene (reference sequence). This CDR3 has 14 amino acids. The V end was cut by 4 bases, the J end by 3 bases, with 10 bases between. Here the CDR3 DNA reads TGTGCCAGCAGTTCCGGACAAGCCAATCAGCCCCAGCATTTT. Amino acid sequence: CASSSGQANQPQHF.

The rearrangement joins TRBV29-1 to TRBJ2-2; no firm D call. This CDR3 is 14 amino acids long. Germline V CDR1 and CDR2: SQVTM, ANQGSEA. V lost 6 bases and J 6 bases, leaving 17 bases between the germline ends. This chain's CDR3 is CSVKLWSQSGELFF. CDR3 coding DNA: TGCAGCGTAAAATTGTGGTCTCAGTCCGGGGAGCTGTTTTTT.

The V and J genes are TRBV2 and TRBJ1-2; D uncertain. This CDR3 has 13 residues. Germline values: CDR1 SNHLY, CDR2 FYNNEI. V lost 5 bases and J 2 bases, leaving 9 bases between the germline ends. The CDR3 here is CASSMTRNYGYTF. DNA for the CDR3: TGTGCCAGCAGTATGACTAGGAACTATGGCTACACCTTC.